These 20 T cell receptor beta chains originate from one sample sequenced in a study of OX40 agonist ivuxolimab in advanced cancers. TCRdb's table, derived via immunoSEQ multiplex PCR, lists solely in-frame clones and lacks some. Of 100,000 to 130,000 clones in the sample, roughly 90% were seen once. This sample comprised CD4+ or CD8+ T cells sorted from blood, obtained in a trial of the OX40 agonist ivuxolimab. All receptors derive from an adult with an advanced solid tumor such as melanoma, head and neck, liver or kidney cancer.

In nucleotides, the CDR3 is TGTGCCAGCAGCTTGAAAACCGGGACCGATAGTGAAAAACTGTTTTTT. Protein sequence: CASSLKTGTDSEKLFF. This chain links TRBV5-4 with TRBJ1-4, with D possibly matching TRBD1 (5 bases). The ends were cut back, 1 base at V and 7 bases at J, with 17 bases in the middle. This CDR3 comprises 16 residues. CDR1 is SGHNT, CDR2 YYREEE, per germline (reference sequence).

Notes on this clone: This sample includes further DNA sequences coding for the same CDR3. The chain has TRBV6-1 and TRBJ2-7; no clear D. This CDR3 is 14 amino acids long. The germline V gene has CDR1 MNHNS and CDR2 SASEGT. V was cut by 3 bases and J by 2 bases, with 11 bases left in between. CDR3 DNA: TGTGCCAGCAGTGAGGCGGAAGGTACCTACGAGCAGTACTTC. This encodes CASSEAEGTYEQYF.

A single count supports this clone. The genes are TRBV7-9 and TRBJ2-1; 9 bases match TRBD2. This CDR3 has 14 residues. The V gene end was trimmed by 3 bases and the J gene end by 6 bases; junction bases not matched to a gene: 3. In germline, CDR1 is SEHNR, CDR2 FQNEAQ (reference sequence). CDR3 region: CASSFLAGRNEQFF. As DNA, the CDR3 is TGTGCCAGCAGCTTCCTAGCGGGGCGCAATGAGCAGTTCTTC.

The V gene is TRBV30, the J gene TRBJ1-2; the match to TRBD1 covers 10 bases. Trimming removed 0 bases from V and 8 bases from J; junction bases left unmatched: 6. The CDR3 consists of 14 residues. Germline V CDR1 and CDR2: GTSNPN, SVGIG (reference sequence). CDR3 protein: CAWSVRQGANGYTF. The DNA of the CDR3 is TGTGCCTGGAGTGTCCGACAGGGGGCGAACGGCTACACCTTC.

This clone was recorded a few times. The CDR3 spells CASSVAGRDDKAFF. CDR3 DNA sequence: TGTGCCAGCAGCGTAGCTGGCAGGGACGATAAAGCTTTCTTT. The chain uses TRBV9 and TRBJ1-1, with D possibly being TRBD1 (5 bases). V gave up 0 bases and J gave up 9 bases, with 15 bases separating them. CDR3 length: 14 residues. The germline CDR1 and CDR2 sequences are SGDLS and YYNGEE.

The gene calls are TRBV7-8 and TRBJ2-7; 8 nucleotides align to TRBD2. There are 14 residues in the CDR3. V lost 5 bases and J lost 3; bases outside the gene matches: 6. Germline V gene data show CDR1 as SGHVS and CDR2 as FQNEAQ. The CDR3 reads CASSHPGGGYEQYF. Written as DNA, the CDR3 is TGTGCCAGCAGCCACCCGGGAGGGGGCTACGAGCAGTACTTC.

CDR3 residues: CASSLGAARGEDTQYF. In DNA form, the CDR3 reads TGCGCCAGCAGCTTGGGGGCAGCCCGGGGGGAAGATACGCAGTATTTT. This chain links TRBV5-1 with TRBJ2-3; 7 nucleotides agree with TRBD2. The CDR3 runs to 16 residues. V shed 0 bases, J shed 5 bases, and the junction held 9 bases outside the gene matches. Germline-derived CDR1 and CDR2 are SGHRS and YFSETQ.

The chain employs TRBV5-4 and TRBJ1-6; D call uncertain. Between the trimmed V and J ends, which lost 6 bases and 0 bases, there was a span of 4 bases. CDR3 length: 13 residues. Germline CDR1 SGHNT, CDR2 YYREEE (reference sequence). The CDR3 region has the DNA TGTGCCAGCACGAGCTCCTATAATTCACCCCTCCACTTT. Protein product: CASTSSYNSPLHF.

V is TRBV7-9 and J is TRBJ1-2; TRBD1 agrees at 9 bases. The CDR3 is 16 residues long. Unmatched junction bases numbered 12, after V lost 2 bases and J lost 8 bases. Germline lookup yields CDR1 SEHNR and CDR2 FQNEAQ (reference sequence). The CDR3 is CASSLPGTGKGRGYTF. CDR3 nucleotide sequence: TGTGCCAGCAGCTTACCCGGGACAGGGAAAGGTCGCGGCTACACCTTC. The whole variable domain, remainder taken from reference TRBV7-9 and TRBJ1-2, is DTGVSQNPRHKITKRGQNVTFRCDPISEHNRLYWYRQTLGQGPEFLTYFQNEAQLEKSRLLSDRFSAERPKGSFSTLEIQRTEQGDSAMYLCASSLPGTGKGRGYTFGSGTRLTVV.

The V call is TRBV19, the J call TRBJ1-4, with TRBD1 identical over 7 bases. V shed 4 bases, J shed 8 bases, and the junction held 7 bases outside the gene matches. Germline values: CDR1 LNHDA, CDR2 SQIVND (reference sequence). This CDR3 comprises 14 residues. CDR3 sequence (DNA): TGTGCCAGTAGTAGCCGAGACAGGGACGAAAAACTGTTTTTT. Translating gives CASSSRDRDEKLFF.

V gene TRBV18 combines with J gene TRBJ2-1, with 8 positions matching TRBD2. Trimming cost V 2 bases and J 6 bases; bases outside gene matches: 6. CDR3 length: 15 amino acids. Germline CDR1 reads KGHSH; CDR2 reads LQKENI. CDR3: CASSPELAETNEQFF. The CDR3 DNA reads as TGTGCCAGCTCACCAGAACTAGCGGAGACCAATGAGCAGTTCTTC.

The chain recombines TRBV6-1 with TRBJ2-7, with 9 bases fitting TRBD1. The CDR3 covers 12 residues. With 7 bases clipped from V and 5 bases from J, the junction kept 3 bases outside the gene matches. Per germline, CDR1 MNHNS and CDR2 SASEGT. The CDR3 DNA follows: TGTGCCAGCAAGGGGGACAGGGACGAGCAGTACTTC. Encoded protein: CASKGDRDEQYF.

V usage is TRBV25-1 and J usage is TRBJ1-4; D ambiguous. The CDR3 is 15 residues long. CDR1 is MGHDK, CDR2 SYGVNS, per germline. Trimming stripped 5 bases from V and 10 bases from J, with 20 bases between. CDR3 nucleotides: TGTGCCAGCAGTAAACCCGGGCCCGGGGAGGCAAAACTGTTTTTT. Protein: CASSKPGPGEAKLFF.

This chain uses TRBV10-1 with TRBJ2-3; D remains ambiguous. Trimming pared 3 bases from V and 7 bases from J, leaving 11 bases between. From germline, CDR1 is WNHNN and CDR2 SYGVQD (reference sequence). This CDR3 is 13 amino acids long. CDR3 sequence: CASSENTMNTQYF. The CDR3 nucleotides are TGCGCCAGCAGTGAAAATACCATGAATACGCAGTATTTT.

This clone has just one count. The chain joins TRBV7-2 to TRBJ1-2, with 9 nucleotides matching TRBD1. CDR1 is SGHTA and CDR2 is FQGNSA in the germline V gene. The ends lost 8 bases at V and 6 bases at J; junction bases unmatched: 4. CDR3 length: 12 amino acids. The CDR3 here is CASGQGRHGYTF. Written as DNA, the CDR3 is TGTGCCAGCGGACAGGGGAGGCATGGCTACACCTTC.

The CDR3, as DNA: TGTGCCAGCAGTTCAGAATGGGGCTCCTACGAGCAGTACTTC. Amino acid sequence: CASSSEWGSYEQYF. This chain links TRBV6-1 with TRBJ2-7; D uncertain. CDR3 length: 14 amino acids. Germline V gene data show CDR1 as MNHNS and CDR2 as SASEGT. V shed 5 bases and J shed 0 bases, with 11 bases lying between them.

CDR3 in amino acids: CASSPPGPAYEQYF. The CDR3 bases are TGTGCCAGCAGTCCCCCGGGACCGGCCTACGAGCAGTACTTC. This sequence joins TRBV6-1 and TRBJ2-7, with D perhaps matching TRBD1 or TRBD2 (5 bases each). The CDR3 has 14 residues. CDR1 and CDR2 from the germline V gene are MNHNS and SASEGT. V lost 5 bases, J lost 2 bases, and 13 bases lay in between.

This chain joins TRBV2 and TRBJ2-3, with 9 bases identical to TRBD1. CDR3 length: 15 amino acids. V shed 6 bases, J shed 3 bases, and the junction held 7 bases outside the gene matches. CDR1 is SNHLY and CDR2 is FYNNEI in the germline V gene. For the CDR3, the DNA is TGTGCCAGCAGGCGCACCGGGACAGGGACAGATACGCAGTATTTT. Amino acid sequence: CASRRTGTGTDTQYF.

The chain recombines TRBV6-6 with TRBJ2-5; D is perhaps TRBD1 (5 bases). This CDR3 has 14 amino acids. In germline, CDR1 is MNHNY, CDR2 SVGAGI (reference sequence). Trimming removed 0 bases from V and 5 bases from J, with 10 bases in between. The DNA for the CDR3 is TGTGCCAGCAGTTACTCAGGGGTCGCGGAGACCCAGTACTTC. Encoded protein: CASSYSGVAETQYF.

CDR3 nucleotide sequence: TGTGCCAGCTCACCCATACAGGGGGGTCTGACAGATACGCAGTATTTT. Its translation is CASSPIQGGLTDTQYF. This chain uses TRBV18 with TRBJ2-3; TRBD1 matches at 8 bases. The CDR3 runs 16 residues. The V segment lost 3 bases and the J segment 3 bases; nucleotides outside the gene matches: 8. Germline V gene sequence: CDR1 KGHSH, CDR2 LQKENI.